The present T cell receptor beta chain was sequenced within a study of PD-1 blockade in classical Hodgkin lymphoma. About the study: The study gave patients nivolumab 3 mg/kg intravenously every 2 weeks.

Time point of the sample: cycle 4 day 1 (C4D1), after 5 to 7 weeks of nivolumab. Each of the patients experienced relapse following autologous stem cell transplantation, and their brentuximab vedotin exposure differed. Reported best responses ranged across complete response, partial response or progressive disease. The protocol was immunoSEQ multiplex PCR, while the TCRdb copy is restricted to in-frame clones and leaves out a portion. The sample lists 50,000 to 65,000 clones; just over 90% were seen once. The CDR3 is 15 amino acids. The V end was cut by 6 bases, the J end by 0 bases, with 11 bases between. The germline CDR1 and CDR2 sequences are KGHSH and LQKENI. Study-wide results and limits: With respect to the repertoire differences, their causes, possibly disease activity or prior therapy, remain undefined.

As for this clone: The target antigen is unknown. The same CDR3 can be traced to other DNA sequences in this sample.

The sequencing here drew on peripheral blood mononuclear cells (PBMCs), taken before the fourth cycle of nivolumab. This clonotype was obtained from a human donor with classical Hodgkin lymphoma. The rearrangement joins TRBV18 to TRBJ2-2; either TRBD1 or TRBD2 may supply D (5 bases each). The CDR3 region is CASSPGTANTGELFF. The DNA of the CDR3 is TGTGCCAGCTCCCCCGGGACGGCGAACACCGGGGAGCTGTTTTTT.